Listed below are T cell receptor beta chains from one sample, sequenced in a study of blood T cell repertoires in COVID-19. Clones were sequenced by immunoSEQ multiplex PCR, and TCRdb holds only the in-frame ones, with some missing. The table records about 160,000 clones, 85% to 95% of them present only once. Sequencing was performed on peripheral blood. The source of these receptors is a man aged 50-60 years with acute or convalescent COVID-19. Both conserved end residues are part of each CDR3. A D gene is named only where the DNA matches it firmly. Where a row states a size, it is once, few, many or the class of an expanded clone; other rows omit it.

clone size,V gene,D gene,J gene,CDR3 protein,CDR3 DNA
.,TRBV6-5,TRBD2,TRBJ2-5,CASRGLAGQETQYF,TGTGCCAGCAGAGGACTAGCGGGGCAAGAGACCCAGTACTTC
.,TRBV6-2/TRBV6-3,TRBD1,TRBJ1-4,CASSPTTGSVEKLFF,TGTGCCAGCAGTCCGACGACAGGGTCGGTTGAAAAACTGTTTTTT
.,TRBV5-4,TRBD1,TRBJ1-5,CASSLFGETGDQPQHF,TGTGCCAGCAGCTTGTTTGGGGAGACAGGGGATCAGCCCCAGCATTTT
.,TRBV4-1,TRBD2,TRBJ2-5,CASSQDAISGGPRRWQETQYF,TGCGCCAGCAGCCAAGATGCGATTAGCGGGGGCCCCCGCCGTTGGCAAGAGACCCAGTACTTC
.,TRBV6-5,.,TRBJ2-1,CASSSGMSSKFF,TGTGCCAGCAGTTCGGGGATGAGTTCGAAGTTCTTC
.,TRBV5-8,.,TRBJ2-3,CASSPSASLQGDTQYF,TGTGCCAGCAGCCCATCAGCTTCACTCCAGGGAGATACGCAGTATTTT
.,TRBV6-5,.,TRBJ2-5,CASGGTALETQYF,TGTGCCAGCGGAGGGACAGCCTTAGAGACCCAGTACTTC
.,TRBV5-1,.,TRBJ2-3,CASSPRSSGATDTQYF,TGCGCCAGCAGCCCTCGAAGTAGCGGTGCCACAGATACGCAGTATTTT
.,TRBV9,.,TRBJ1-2,CASSGELDRLDGYTF,TGTGCCAGCAGCGGAGAGTTAGACAGGTTGGACGGCTACACCTTC
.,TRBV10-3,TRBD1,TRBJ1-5,CAISGDRGWPQHF,TGTGCCATCAGTGGGGACAGGGGGTGGCCCCAGCATTTT
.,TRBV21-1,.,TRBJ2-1,CASSKRNHNEQFF,TGTGCCAGCAGCAAGAGAAACCACAATGAGCAGTTCTTC
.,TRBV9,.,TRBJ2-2,CASSVERQGKWSGELFF,TGTGCCAGCAGCGTAGAAAGGCAGGGGAAATGGTCCGGGGAGCTGTTTTTT
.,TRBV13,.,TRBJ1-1,CASSSTLGGGRTEAFF,.
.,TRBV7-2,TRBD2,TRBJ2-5,CASSSVAGAQETQYF,TGTGCCAGCAGCTCAGTAGCGGGGGCCCAAGAGACCCAGTACTTC
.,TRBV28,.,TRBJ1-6,CASSSLGGYKNSPLHF,TGTGCCAGCAGCTCCCTGGGGGGGTATAAGAATTCACCCCTCCACTTT
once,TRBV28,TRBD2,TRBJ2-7,CASSFEGGSSYEQYF,TGTGCCAGCAGTTTTGAGGGAGGGAGCTCCTACGAGCAGTACTTC
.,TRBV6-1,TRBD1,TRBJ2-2,CASSEKERTGVGLANTGELFF,TGTGCCAGCAGTGAAAAGGAGCGGACAGGGGTTGGCCTCGCGAACACCGGGGAGCTGTTTTTT
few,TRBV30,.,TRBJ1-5,CAWSVQDNQPQHF,TGTGCCTGGAGTGTACAGGACAATCAGCCCCAGCATTTT
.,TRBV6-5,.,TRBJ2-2,CASSYSRTQNTGELFF,TGTGCCAGCAGTTACTCGAGGACTCAGAACACCGGGGAGCTGTTTTTT
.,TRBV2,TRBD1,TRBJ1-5,CASSLGQGIEPQHF,TGTGCCAGCAGCCTAGGACAGGGGATAGAGCCCCAGCATTTT
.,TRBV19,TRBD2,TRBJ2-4,CASRAGGTGGKNIQYF,TGTGCCAGTAGAGCGGGAGGTACGGGTGGCAAAAACATTCAGTACTTC
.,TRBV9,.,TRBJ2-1,CASSVGGSSDEQFF,TGTGCCAGCAGCGTAGGAGGTAGCTCCGATGAGCAGTTCTTC
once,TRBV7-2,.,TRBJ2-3,CASSPGTTRTQQYF,TGTGCCAGCAGCCCCGGGACAACGAGGACCCAACAGTATTTT
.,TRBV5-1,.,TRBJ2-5,CASSLVGSPQETQYF,TGCGCCAGCAGCTTGGTTGGTAGCCCGCAAGAGACCCAGTACTTC
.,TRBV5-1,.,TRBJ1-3,CASSNTGFSGNTIYF,TGCGCCAGCAGTAATACAGGGTTCTCTGGAAACACCATATATTTT
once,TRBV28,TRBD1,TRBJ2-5,CASSWDRGETQYF,TGTGCCAGCAGTTGGGACAGGGGAGAGACCCAGTACTTC
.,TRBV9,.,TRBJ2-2,CASSVAGGELFF,TGTGCCAGCAGCGTAGCAGGCGGGGAGCTGTTTTTT
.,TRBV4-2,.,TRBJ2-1,CASSQDLAGWNEQFF,TGTGCCAGCAGCCAAGATTTGGCAGGGTGGAATGAGCAGTTCTTC
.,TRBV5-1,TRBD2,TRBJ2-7,CASSVGLAGSYEQYF,TGCGCCAGCAGCGTAGGACTAGCGGGAAGCTACGAGCAGTACTTC
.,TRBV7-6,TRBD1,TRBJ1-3,CASSSRQGTFSGNTIYF,TGTGCCAGCAGCTCCAGACAGGGGACCTTCTCTGGAAACACCATATATTTT
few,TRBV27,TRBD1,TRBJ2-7,CASSLSRQGYEQYF,TGTGCCAGCAGTTTATCGAGACAGGGCTACGAGCAGTACTTC
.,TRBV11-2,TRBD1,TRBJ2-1,CASNRDRVIREQFF,TGTGCCAGCAACCGGGACAGGGTGATACGTGAGCAGTTCTTC
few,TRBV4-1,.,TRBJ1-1,CASSQGGREYTEAFF,TGCGCCAGCAGCCAAGGCGGGCGCGAGTACACTGAAGCTTTCTTT
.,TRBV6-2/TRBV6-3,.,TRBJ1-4,CASSRLPEKLFF,TGTGCCAGCAGCCGCCTACCTGAAAAACTGTTTTTT
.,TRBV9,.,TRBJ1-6,CASSVSPSDNSPLHF,TGTGCCAGCAGCGTGTCTCCATCGGATAATTCACCCCTCCACTTT
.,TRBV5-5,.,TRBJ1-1,CASSLQENTEAFF,TGTGCCAGCAGCCTACAGGAGAACACTGAAGCTTTCTTT